This passage covers 13 T cell receptor beta chains from one sample sequenced in a study of Graves' ophthalmopathy and Graves' hyperthyroidism. TCR beta CDR3 regions were amplified from RNA transcripts. Following a first-round RT-PCR that used HTBI primers, a second-round multiplex PCR was carried out. MiXCR was run by TCRdb on the multiplex PCR reads, yielding one entry per CDR3 protein. The sample lists about 620,000 distinct CDR3 sequences; 22% were seen once. Sequencing was performed on peripheral blood. The source of these receptors is a young woman with stable Graves' hyperthyroidism. Some clones in this sample may be carry-over from other donors' samples.

This clonotype has at least ten counts. This chain links TRBV7-3 with TRBJ1-1; D is perhaps TRBD1 (5 bases). Germline V gene lookup returns CDR1 SGHTA and CDR2 FQGTGA. The CDR3 is 13 residues long. V lost 5 bases and J lost 0, with 7 bases in between. As DNA, the CDR3 is TGTGCCAGCAGCGGGGGGGTGAACACTGAAGCTTTCTTT. Its protein product is CASSGGVNTEAFF. Supplemented by reference TRBV7-3 and TRBJ1-1, the full variable domain reads GAGVSQTPSNKVTEKGKYVELRCDPISGHTALYWYRQSLGQGPEFLIYFQGTGAADDSGLPNDRFFAVRPEGSVSTLKIQRTERGDSAVYLCASSGGVNTEAFFGQGTRLTVV.

The CDR3 nucleotides are TGTGCCAGTAGTATTGGGAGTCCTGGGCAGCCCCAGCATTTT. Translating gives CASSIGSPGQPQHF. The chain links TRBV19 to TRBJ1-5; D is uncertain. CDR3 length equals 14 residues. With 3 bases removed from V and 7 bases from J, the gap between germline ends came to 13 bases. Germline-derived CDR1 and CDR2 are LNHDA and SQIVND (reference sequence).

In its sample, this clonotype was seen many times. V usage is TRBV4-2 and J usage is TRBJ2-7; TRBD1 agrees at 10 bases. The CDR3 has 14 residues. Germline trimming cut 4 bases from V and 3 bases from J; bases unmatched to any gene: 3. Germline CDR1 is LGHNA and CDR2 is YNFKEQ. This CDR3 is CASSRRTGGYEQYF. For the CDR3, the DNA is TGTGCCAGCAGCCGCCGGACAGGGGGCTACGAGCAGTACTTC.

V usage is TRBV12-3 or TRBV12-4 and J usage is TRBJ2-5, with TRBD1 as a possible D gene (5 bases). The V end lost 3 bases, the J end lost 4 bases, and 9 bases lay between the germline ends. The CDR3 consists of 13 residues. The CDR3 loop is CASSFNQGETQYF. The DNA for the CDR3 is TGTGCCAGCAGTTTTAACCAGGGAGAGACCCAGTACTTC.

This clonotype has more than one count but fewer than ten. CDR3 bases: TGTGCCAGCAGCCCTAGTTGGCGGGAGGTTTACGAGCAGTACTTC. It encodes CASSPSWREVYEQYF. The chain carries TRBV14 and TRBJ2-7, with 8 bases aligning to TRBD2. Per the germline V gene, CDR1 is SGHDN and CDR2 is FVKESK. V was pared by 4 bases and J by 4 bases, with 9 bases of the junction left unmatched. The CDR3 covers 15 residues.

At least ten counts were recorded for this clonotype. The V gene is TRBV2, the J gene TRBJ2-6, with D possibly being TRBD1 or TRBD2 (5 bases each). Trimming took 5 bases from V and 4 from J, leaving 15 bases between them. Germline V gene lookup returns CDR1 SNHLY and CDR2 FYNNEI. The CDR3 has 16 amino acids. CDR3 in amino acids: CASSYLGTAGANVLTF. The CDR3, as DNA: TGTGCCAGCAGTTATCTAGGGACCGCCGGGGCCAACGTCCTGACTTTC.

The chain joins TRBV6-2 or TRBV6-3 to TRBJ2-5, with TRBD2 matching over 9 bases. Germline CDR1 MNHEY, CDR2 SVGEGT. The ends lost 7 bases at V and 1 base at J; junction bases unmatched: 7. This CDR3 comprises 15 residues. The CDR3 sequence is CASKQLAGRQETQYF. In DNA form, the CDR3 reads TGTGCCAGCAAACAACTAGCGGGCCGCCAAGAGACCCAGTACTTC.

This clonotype was counted only a few times. The chain combines TRBV4-1 with TRBJ2-7; D not certain. Germline V CDR1 and CDR2: MGHRA, YSYEKL. Deletions cut 0 bases from V and 2 bases from J, with 23 bases between. The CDR3 has 19 residues. The DNA for the CDR3 is TGCGCCAGCAGCCAAGATACCCCCTCCCGAATCCAGAATCCCTACGAGCAGTACTTC. This translates into CASSQDTPSRIQNPYEQYF.

This clonotype was counted many times. The V gene is TRBV5-1, the J gene TRBJ1-1, with 7 nucleotides matching TRBD1. Germline CDR1 is SGHRS and CDR2 is YFSETQ. V dropped 5 bases and J dropped 0; count of bases not matched to a gene: 10. This CDR3 contains 16 residues. CDR3 in amino acids: CASSSGQTFMNTEAFF. CDR3 in DNA: TGCGCCAGCAGTTCGGGACAGACTTTCATGAACACTGAAGCTTTCTTT.

This clonotype appeared many times. This CDR3 is CASSEEATHGNQPQHF. Written as DNA, the CDR3 is TGTGCCAGTAGTGAAGAGGCCACCCATGGCAATCAGCCCCAGCATTTT. This rearrangement joins TRBV19 to TRBJ1-5, with D uncertain. CDR1 is LNHDA, CDR2 SQIVND, per germline (reference sequence). V was trimmed by 5 bases and J by 2 bases, leaving 16 bases between them. The CDR3 has 16 amino acids.

This clonotype was counted ten times or more. The gene calls are TRBV20-1 and TRBJ1-1; possible D gene TRBD1, 6 bases. V dropped 6 bases and J dropped 1 base, with 12 bases sitting between them. CDR1 and CDR2 (germline): DFQATT, SNEGSKA (reference sequence). The CDR3 runs 13 residues. This CDR3 is CSAKGHRNTEAFF. CDR3 DNA: TGCAGTGCAAAGGGACATAGGAACACTGAAGCTTTCTTT.

The sample holds many counts of this clonotype. CDR3 residues: CASSYVDRDFIWNTIYF. The CDR3 DNA sequence: TGTGCCAGCAGTTACGTGGACCGTGACTTTATCTGGAACACCATATATTTT. The chain combines TRBV6-5 with TRBJ1-3; unclear D gene. Trimming stripped 2 bases from V and 7 bases from J, with 21 bases between. From germline, CDR1 is MNHEY and CDR2 SVGAGI. This CDR3 has 17 residues.

This clonotype was seen at least ten times. The V call is TRBV20-1, the J call TRBJ2-7, with D maybe TRBD1 (6 bases). Germline CDR1 and CDR2: DFQATT and SNEGSKA (reference sequence). This CDR3 is 16 amino acids long. V lost 1 base and J lost 4, with 20 bases in between. CDR3 loop: CSARGVARGPTYEQYF. Written as DNA, the CDR3 is TGCAGTGCTAGAGGAGTCGCCAGGGGACCCACTTACGAGCAGTACTTC.